This TCR beta chain stems from a study of blood T cell repertoires in COVID-19. Study overall: COVID-19 samples collected from the United States, Italy and Spain covered acute and convalescent phases. PBMCs, B-cell-depleted T cells, or T cells were the source of the cDNA or gDNA that made up the material.

The V end lost 6 bases, the J end lost 8 bases, and 19 bases lay between the germline ends. The CDR3 loop spans 14 amino acids. Germline loops: CDR1 KGHSH, CDR2 LQKENI. Under the authors' procedure: Amplifying reference gene primers gave estimates of nucleated cell counts. Assay used: immunoSEQ multiplex PCR; TCRdb lists only in-frame clones, some missing. Clonal size and the V and J genes are those of that table, whereas D and trimming came from the DNA. The sample comprises roughly 220,000 clones, about four fifths of which are singletons, and around 3% rests with the top ten. The clonotype comes from a woman aged 25 to 39 who had recovered from COVID-19. Sequences were obtained from peripheral blood. The V gene is TRBV18, the J gene TRBJ1-2; D may be TRBD1 (6 bases). The CDR3 DNA sequence: TGTGCCAGCTCCCCCACGGGGGGCGCCGACGGCTACACCTTC. Translating it yields CASSPTGGADGYTF.